This T cell receptor beta chain was captured in a study of radiotherapy plus CTLA-4 blockade in lung cancer. Study-wide background: Across the patients, objective responses occurred in approximately 17%, and disease control in approximately 30%. The study's findings and limits: After treatment with radiotherapy plus ipilimumab, TCR clones that came from the tumor expanded in blood.

A word on this clone: Its specificity is not known.

Only in-frame clones appear in the TCRdb table, and some are missing; sequencing was by immunoSEQ multiplex PCR. Among about 110,000 clones listed, more than 75% were seen once. This CDR3 is built from 14 residues. Trimming at V came to 7 bases and at J to 10 bases, leaving 7 bases not matched to a gene. Germline CDR1 and CDR2: SNHLY and FYNNEI. The chain joins TRBV2 to TRBJ1-6, with TRBD1 matching over 10 bases. This sample comprised peripheral blood, obtained from a patient treated with radiotherapy plus ipilimumab. The TCR originated in a human donor with non-small cell lung cancer that progressed on radiotherapy plus ipilimumab. Some clones in this sample may be carry-over from other donors' samples. The CDR3 reads CASTRDRGGSPLHF. The CDR3 DNA is TGTGCCAGCACCCGGGACAGGGGAGGATCACCCCTCCACTTT.